A single sample is the source of the 6 T cell receptor beta chains below, sequenced in a study of cytomegalovirus exposure and HLA in healthy donors. PCR was performed using 60 Vbeta and 13 Jbeta primers. The repertoire was sequenced with immunoSEQ multiplex PCR; TCRdb's copy has only in-frame clones and lacks some. The sample contains a few hundred thousand clones, 70% to 80% of which appear only once. The source material was PBMCs. These TCRs come from a woman aged 60-75 years in good health and CMV-seropositive.

This sequence joins TRBV27 and TRBJ2-2, with a tentative D call TRBD1 (5 bases). The V end was cut by 1 base, the J end by 6 bases, with 21 bases between. Per germline, CDR1 MNHEY and CDR2 SMNVEV (reference sequence). This CDR3 region has 18 residues. The CDR3: CASSLLPRGKGFAGELFF. The CDR3 DNA reads TGTGCCAGCAGTTTATTGCCAAGGGGTAAGGGGTTCGCCGGGGAGCTGTTTTTT.

A note on this clone: This sample includes further DNA sequences coding for the same CDR3. The rearrangement uses TRBV7-2 and TRBJ2-3; 7 bases fit TRBD1. Germline-derived CDR1 and CDR2 are SGHTA and FQGNSA. CDR3 size: 15 residues. The J segment lost 1 base and the V segment lost 3 bases, leaving 4 bases of the junction unmatched. This CDR3 is CASSLDRTRTDTQYF. CDR3 DNA sequence: TGTGCCAGCAGCTTGGACAGGACCCGCACAGATACGCAGTATTTT.

The V gene is TRBV29-1, the J gene TRBJ1-2; 7 positions match TRBD1. Germline CDR1 reads SQVTM; CDR2 reads ANQGSEA. J was trimmed by 1 base and V by 5 bases; bases with no gene match: 1. This CDR3 contains 12 residues. CDR3 region: CSVQGDNYGYTF. CDR3 nucleotide sequence: TGCAGCGTTCAGGGGGATAACTATGGCTACACCTTC.

The genes are TRBV5-4 and TRBJ2-4; 7 positions agree with TRBD1. The ends lost 5 bases at V and 2 bases at J; junction bases unmatched: 4. The CDR3 runs 14 residues. Germline V gene sequence: CDR1 SGHNT, CDR2 YYREEE (reference sequence). The CDR3 coding sequence is TGTGCCAGCAGATCGGACAGGTCCAAAAACATTCAGTACTTC. As protein: CASRSDRSKNIQYF.

The chain is built from TRBV6-1 and TRBJ1-2; 7 bases align to TRBD1. This CDR3 has 13 amino acids. The V gene's germline CDR1 is MNHNS and CDR2 SASEGT. The ends lost 6 bases at V and 4 bases at J; junction bases unmatched: 5. The CDR3 sequence is CASRPGQAYGYTF. CDR3 sequence (DNA): TGTGCCAGCAGACCTGGACAGGCCTATGGCTACACCTTC.

This chain uses TRBV6-1 with TRBJ1-2, with 9 bases fitting TRBD1. Germline trimming cut 6 bases from V and 6 bases from J; bases unmatched to any gene: 5. Germline CDR1 and CDR2: MNHNS and SASEGT. This CDR3 region has 13 residues. CDR3 DNA sequence: TGTGCCAGCAGAGGGACAGGGTATGATGGCTACACCTTC. It is translated as CASRGTGYDGYTF.